The present TCR beta chain was sequenced within a study of vaccination effects on CD4 cells after COVID-19. Details on this clone: Antigen specificity is unknown.

Prior to sequencing, the ViraFEST assay stimulated PBMC with viral peptide pools, which expanded the antigen-specific CD4+ T cells. The culture ran for less than 12 days, and then CD4+ T cells were isolated. All participants had two doses of either the BNT162b2 or mRNA-1273 vaccine. Absence of prior SARS-CoV-2 infection characterized the vaccine recipients, who showed negative nucleocapsid antibodies. Cells had half their medium changed to IL-2 medium on days 3 and 7. Libraries were prepared by immunoSEQ multiplex PCR; TCRdb keeps only in-frame clonotypes and omits some of them. Here the sample spans 57,000 or so clones, 55% to 85% being singletons. J gave up 6 bases and V 5 bases, and 6 bases lay outside the gene matches. The CDR3 contains 14 residues. The germline V gene has CDR1 SNHLY and CDR2 FYNNEI.

The chain employs TRBV2 and TRBJ1-5, with TRBD1 matching over 8 bases. This TCR was sampled from a human donor who received a COVID-19 vaccine. Here the sequenced sample was CD4+ T cells from PBMCs cultured with HCoV-229E spike peptides, taken after COVID-19 vaccination. This chain's CDR3 is CASSLQGAGQPQHF. CDR3 nucleotide sequence: TGTGCCAGCAGTCTTCAGGGGGCTGGTCAGCCCCAGCATTTT.